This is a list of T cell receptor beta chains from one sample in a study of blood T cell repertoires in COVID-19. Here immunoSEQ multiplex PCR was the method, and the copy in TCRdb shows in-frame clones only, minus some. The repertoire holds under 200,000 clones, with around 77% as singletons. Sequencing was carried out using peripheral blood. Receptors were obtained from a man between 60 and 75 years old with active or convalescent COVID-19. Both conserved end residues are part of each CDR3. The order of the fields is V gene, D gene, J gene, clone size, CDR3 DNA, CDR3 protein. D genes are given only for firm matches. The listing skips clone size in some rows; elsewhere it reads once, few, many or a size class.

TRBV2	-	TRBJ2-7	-	TGTGCCAGCAGTAAAGACAGTTTTCTTTCCTACGAGCAGTACTTC	CASSKDSFLSYEQYF
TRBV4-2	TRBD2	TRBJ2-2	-	TGTGCCAGCAGCTACGGGCCTAGCGGGAGCGGCACCGGGGAGCTGTTTTTT	CASSYGPSGSGTGELFF
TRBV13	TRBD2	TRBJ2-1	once	TGTGCCAGCAGCTTATCTGTCACCCTAGCGGGAGATGATGAGCAGTTCTTC	CASSLSVTLAGDDEQFF
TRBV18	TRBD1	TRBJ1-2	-	TGTGCCAGCTCACCATCGACAGGGGACTATGGCTACACCTTC	CASSPSTGDYGYTF
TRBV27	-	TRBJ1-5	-	TGTGCCAGCAGGTTAACGGGTAGCAATCAGCCCCAGCATTTT	CASRLTGSNQPQHF
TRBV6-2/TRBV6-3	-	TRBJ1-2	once	TGTGCCAGCAGTTACTCACCCGGGTTAGCTAACTATGGCTACACCTTC	CASSYSPGLANYGYTF
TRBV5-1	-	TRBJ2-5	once	TGCGCCAGCAGCTCATCCCCCGGACGGACTCAAGAGACCCAGTACTTC	CASSSSPGRTQETQYF
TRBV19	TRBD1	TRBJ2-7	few	TGTGCCAGTAGTCAAACAGGGGTGGACGAGCAGTACTTC	CASSQTGVDEQYF
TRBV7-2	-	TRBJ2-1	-	TGTGCCAGCAGCTTATTCCAGGACAATGAGCAGTTCTTC	CASSLFQDNEQFF
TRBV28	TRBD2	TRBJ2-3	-	TGTGCCAGCAGTGACCCGGGGGGGGGCACAGATACGCAGTATTTT	CASSDPGGGTDTQYF
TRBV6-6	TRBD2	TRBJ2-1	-	TGTGCCAGCAGTTCGGGACTAGCGGGAAACAATGAGCAGTTCTTC	CASSSGLAGNNEQFF
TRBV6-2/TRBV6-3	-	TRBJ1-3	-	TGTGCCAGCAGTTATACCCAGGGGCGGACCATATATTTT	CASSYTQGRTIYF
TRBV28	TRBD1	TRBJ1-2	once	TGTGCCAGCAGTTTCTATACAGGGGGCGGAGGCTACACCTTC	CASSFYTGGGGYTF
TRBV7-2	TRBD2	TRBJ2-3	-	TGTGCCAGCAGCTTAAACCCGAGCGGGAGGGCCACAGATACGCAGTATTTT	CASSLNPSGRATDTQYF
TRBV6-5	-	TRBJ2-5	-	TGTGCCAGCAGCACAGAGTACCAAGAGACCCAGTACTTC	CASSTEYQETQYF
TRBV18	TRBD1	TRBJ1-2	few	TGTGCCAGCTCACCGGGACAGGGTCTCTATGGCTACACCTTC	CASSPGQGLYGYTF
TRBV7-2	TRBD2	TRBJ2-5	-	TGTGCCAGCAGCCCGCGACTAGCGGACAATCAAGAGACCCAGTACTTC	CASSPRLADNQETQYF
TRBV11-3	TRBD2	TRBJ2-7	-	TGTGCCAGCAGCTTATCAGCGGGAGTGGGCTACGAGCAGTACTTC	CASSLSAGVGYEQYF
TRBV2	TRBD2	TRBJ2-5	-	TGTGCCAGCAGGGCTAGCGGGTTCGAGACCCAGTACTTC	CASRASGFETQYF
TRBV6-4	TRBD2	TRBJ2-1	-	TGTGCCAGCAGTGACCAGGGTCTAGCGGGGGGAGAGCAGTTCTTC	CASSDQGLAGGEQFF
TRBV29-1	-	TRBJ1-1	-	TGCAGCGTTTGGGGGAGGACTGAAGCTTTCTTT	CSVWGRTEAFF
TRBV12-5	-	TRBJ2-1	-	TGTGCTAGTGGTTTGGAGGGGTCGCAGTTCTTC	CASGLEGSQFF
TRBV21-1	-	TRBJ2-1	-	TGTGCCAGCAGCAAAGGAGGGCTAGCGGGAGGGGGCTACAATGAGCAGTTCTTC	CASSKGGLAGGGYNEQFF
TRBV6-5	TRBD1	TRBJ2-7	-	TGTGCCAGCGATCGGGACAGGGGATGGTACGAGCAGTACTTC	CASDRDRGWYEQYF
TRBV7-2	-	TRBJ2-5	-	TGTGCCAGCAGCTTAAGGGGGAGGGAAGAGACCCAGTACTTC	CASSLRGREETQYF
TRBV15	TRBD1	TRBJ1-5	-	TGTGCCACCGATCCCGGGAGGGGACAGGGATTCCATCAGCCCCAGCATTTT	CATDPGRGQGFHQPQHF
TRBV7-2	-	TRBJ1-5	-	TGTGCCAGCAGCCCAGGGACACCAGCCCAGCATTTT	CASSPGTPAQHF
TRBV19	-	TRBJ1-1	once	TGTGCCAGTAGTATTTACGGTAGTTTGAACACTGAAGCTTTCTTT	CASSIYGSLNTEAFF
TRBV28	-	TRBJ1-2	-	TGTGCCAGCAGTCCTCCTGTGCAGGGTTACTATGGCTACACCTTC	CASSPPVQGYYGYTF
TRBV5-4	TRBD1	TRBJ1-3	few	TGTGCCAGCAGTCGGGACAGGGGGCCTGGAAACACCATATATTTT	CASSRDRGPGNTIYF
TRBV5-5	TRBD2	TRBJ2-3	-	TGTGCCAGCAGCCCCGAGCGGGGGGGTAGGACAGATACGCAGTATTTT	CASSPERGGRTDTQYF
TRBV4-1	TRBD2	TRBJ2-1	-	TGCGCCAGCAGCCAGATAGGGACTAGAGCCTACAATGAGCAGTTCTTC	CASSQIGTRAYNEQFF
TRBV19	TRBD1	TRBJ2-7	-	TGTGCCAGTAGTATATTAGGGGGCACCTCCTTGGCCGAGCAGTACTTC	CASSILGGTSLAEQYF
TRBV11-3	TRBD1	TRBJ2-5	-	TGTGCCAGCAGCGAGGGACAGGGGGCAGTGTCAAAGACCCAGTACTTC	CASSEGQGAVSKTQYF
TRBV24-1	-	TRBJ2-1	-	TGTGCCACCAGTGACCCTTACAACTACAATGAGCAGTTCTTC	CATSDPYNYNEQFF
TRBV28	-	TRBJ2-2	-	TGTGCCAGCAGGGTGTCCTTCTTCCGCGGCACCGGGGAGCTGTTTTTT	CASRVSFFRGTGELFF
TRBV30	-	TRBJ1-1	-	TGTGCCTGGAGCCTTCCGCGGGGCGGGAACACTGAAGCTTTCTTT	CAWSLPRGGNTEAFF
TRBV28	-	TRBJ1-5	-	TGTGCCAGCAGCCCTCTCGGGCAGCCCCAGCATTTT	CASSPLGQPQHF
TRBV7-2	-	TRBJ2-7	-	TGTGCCAGCAGCTATAGAGCGTCCGGGTTAACCTACGAGCAGTACTTC	CASSYRASGLTYEQYF
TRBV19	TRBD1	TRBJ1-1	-	TGTGCCAGTAGTATAAGGGACAGGGAGAACACTGAAGCTTTCTTT	CASSIRDRENTEAFF
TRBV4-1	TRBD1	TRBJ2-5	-	TGCGCCAGCAGCCAAGGTGCTAAGACAGGGGGCCAAGAGACCCAGTACTTC	CASSQGAKTGGQETQYF
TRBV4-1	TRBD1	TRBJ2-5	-	TGCGCCAGCAGCCAAGAAGGGGGCCTGTACCAAGAGACCCAGTACTTC	CASSQEGGLYQETQYF
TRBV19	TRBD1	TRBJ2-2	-	TGTGCCAGTAGTAACAGGGGAAGAACCGGGGAGCTGTTTTTT	CASSNRGRTGELFF
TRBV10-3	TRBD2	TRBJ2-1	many	TGTGCCATCACCGAGGCGGCGGGAGGGAGCAATGAGCAGTTCTTC	CAITEAAGGSNEQFF
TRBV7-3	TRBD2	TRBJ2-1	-	TGTGCCAGCAGCCTCGTAGCGGGAGAGTACAATGAGCAGTTCTTC	CASSLVAGEYNEQFF
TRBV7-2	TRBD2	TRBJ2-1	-	TGTGCCAGCCGGAGTCCGGGGGGGCAGGGGAACTACAATGAGCAGTTCTTC	CASRSPGGQGNYNEQFF
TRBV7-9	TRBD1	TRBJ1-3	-	TGTGCCAGCAGGACAGGGGAGGTAGCTGGAAACACCATATATTTT	CASRTGEVAGNTIYF